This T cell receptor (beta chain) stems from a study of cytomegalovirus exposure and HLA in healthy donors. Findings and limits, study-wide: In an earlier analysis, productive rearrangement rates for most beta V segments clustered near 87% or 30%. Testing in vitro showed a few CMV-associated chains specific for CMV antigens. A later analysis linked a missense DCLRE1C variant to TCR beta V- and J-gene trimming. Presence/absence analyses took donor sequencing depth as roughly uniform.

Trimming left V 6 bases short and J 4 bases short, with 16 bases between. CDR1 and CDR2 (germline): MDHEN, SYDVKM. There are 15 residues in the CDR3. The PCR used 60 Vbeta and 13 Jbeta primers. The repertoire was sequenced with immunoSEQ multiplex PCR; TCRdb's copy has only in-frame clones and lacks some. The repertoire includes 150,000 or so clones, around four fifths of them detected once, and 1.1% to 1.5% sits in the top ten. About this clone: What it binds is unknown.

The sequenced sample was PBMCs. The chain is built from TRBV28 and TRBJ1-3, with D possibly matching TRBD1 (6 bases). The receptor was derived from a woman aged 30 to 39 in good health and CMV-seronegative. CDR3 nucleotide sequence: TGTGCCAGCAGCCCTCCGCGGGGGCAAGGAAACACCATATATTTT. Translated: CASSPPRGQGNTIYF.